Below, 16 T cell receptor beta chains from the same sample are listed, as sequenced in a study of Ad26.COV2.S vaccination and SARS-CoV-2 variants. Libraries were prepared by immunoSEQ multiplex PCR; TCRdb keeps only in-frame clonotypes and omits some of them. Here the sample spans roughly 460,000 clones, roughly nine tenths being singletons. Treatment defined: 15 to 20 received Ad26.COV2.S at low or high dose, single or two shots; 5 received placebo; per-sample allocation not given. The samples date from day 63 after the first vaccine or placebo injection. This specimen consisted of peripheral blood, obtained in a trial of Ad26.COV2.S vaccine versus placebo. Every receptor here comes from a person between 18 and 65 years old who received the Ad26.COV2.S COVID-19 vaccine or a placebo.

This sequence joins TRBV9 and TRBJ1-5; D not resolved. V was pared by 0 bases and J by 0 bases, with 7 bases between. From germline, CDR1 is SGDLS and CDR2 YYNGEE. This CDR3 region has 15 residues. CDR3 DNA sequence: TGTGCCAGCAGCGTAGGGGCCCATAGCAATCAGCCCCAGCATTTT. Encoded protein: CASSVGAHSNQPQHF.

This sequence joins TRBV28 and TRBJ1-1, with TRBD1 as a possible D gene (5 bases). Germline V gene lookup returns CDR1 MDHEN and CDR2 SYDVKM. The CDR3 extends over 12 amino acids. Trimming took 2 bases from V and 11 from J, leaving 12 bases between them. The chain's CDR3 is CASSLSKGIAFF. In nucleotides, the CDR3 is TGTGCCAGCAGTTTAAGTAAGGGGATCGCTTTCTTT.

The rearrangement links TRBV30 to TRBJ1-1; 9 nucleotides line up with TRBD1. Germline V gives CDR1 GTSNPN, CDR2 SVGIG (reference sequence). V lost 3 bases and J lost 11; bases outside the gene matches: 4. This CDR3 contains 11 residues. CDR3 DNA sequence: TGTGCCTGGAGACAGGGGGCGGGCGCTTTCTTT. Amino acids: CAWRQGAGAFF.

The chain combines TRBV27 with TRBJ1-4; weak D call: TRBD1 (5 bases). CDR1 and CDR2 from the germline V gene are MNHEY and SMNVEV (reference sequence). The CDR3 covers 13 residues. Trimming took 8 bases from V and 6 from J, leaving 13 bases between them. CDR3 loop: CASGAQEDEKLFF. The CDR3, as DNA: TGTGCCAGCGGGGCTCAAGAGGATGAAAAACTGTTTTTT.

This clone came up once. The chain has TRBV27 and TRBJ2-7; 7 bases align to TRBD2. The CDR3 runs 14 residues. Unmatched junction bases numbered 6, after V lost 3 bases and J lost 4 bases. Germline V gene sequence: CDR1 MNHEY, CDR2 SMNVEV (reference sequence). This CDR3 is CASSFGEGLYEQYF. The CDR3 bases are TGTGCCAGCAGTTTCGGGGAGGGCCTTTACGAGCAGTACTTC.

The genes are TRBV14 and TRBJ1-2; D uncertain. The CDR3 has 15 amino acids. CDR1 and CDR2 from the germline V gene are SGHDN and FVKESK. Trimming removed 2 bases from V and 4 bases from J, with 14 bases in between. CDR3 nucleotide sequence: TGTGCCAGCAGCCAAACATCCCGGGAATTCTATGGCTACACCTTC. Translation gives CASSQTSREFYGYTF.

The J gene is TRBJ1-2, the V gene TRBV4-3, with D perhaps TRBD1 (5 bases). This CDR3 is built from 15 residues. Germline assignment: CDR1 LGHNA and CDR2 YSLEER. The V end lost 1 base, the J end lost 8 bases, and 17 bases lay between the germline ends. In DNA, the CDR3 is TGCGCCAGCAGCCAAGGGGGCCCAAATTCTTGGGGCTACACCTTC. Translation: CASSQGGPNSWGYTF.

The chain joins TRBV29-1 to TRBJ2-5; perhaps D is TRBD1 or TRBD2 (5 bases each). Trimming pared 7 bases from V and 3 bases from J, leaving 12 bases between. There are 12 residues in the CDR3. Per germline, CDR1 SQVTM and CDR2 ANQGSEA. The CDR3 coding sequence is TGCAGCGCTAGTGGGACCAAAGAGACCCAGTACTTC. Residues: CSASGTKETQYF.

The chain uses TRBV7-6 and TRBJ2-1; D is unresolved. The CDR3 consists of 16 residues. V lost 2 bases to trimming and J lost 6 bases, with 17 bases between them. CDR1 SGHVS and CDR2 FNYEAQ come from the germline V gene. CDR3 amino acids: CASSLYGIGDGNEQFF. The DNA for the CDR3 is TGTGCCAGCAGCTTATATGGGATCGGAGACGGCAATGAGCAGTTCTTC.

The chain recombines TRBV5-4 with TRBJ2-5, with 8 positions matching TRBD1. This CDR3 is 14 amino acids long. Germline V lookup: CDR1 SGHNT, CDR2 YYREEE (reference sequence). V shed 3 bases and J 1 base; nucleotides not matched to a gene: 2. The CDR3, as DNA: TGTGCCAGCAGCTCCGGACAGGGCCAAGAGACCCAGTACTTC. Its protein product is CASSSGQGQETQYF.

V usage is TRBV7-9 and J usage is TRBJ1-1; maybe TRBD1 (5 bases). Trimming removed 0 bases from V and 1 base from J, with 9 bases in between. Looked up from germline, CDR1 is SEHNR and CDR2 is FQNEAQ (reference sequence). This CDR3 region has 15 residues. The CDR3 sequence is CASSLAIGQNTEAFF. The CDR3 nucleotides read TGTGCCAGCAGCTTAGCTATAGGACAGAACACTGAAGCTTTCTTT. Full variable domain (rest looked up from reference TRBV7-9 and TRBJ1-1): DTGVSQNPRHKITKRGQNVTFRCDPISEHNRLYWYRQTLGQGPEFLTYFQNEAQLEKSRLLSDRFSAERPKGSFSTLEIQRTEQGDSAMYLCASSLAIGQNTEAFFGQGTRLTVV.

V is TRBV7-2 and J is TRBJ2-3, with TRBD2 as a possible D gene (6 bases). Germline lookup yields CDR1 SGHTA and CDR2 FQGNSA. This CDR3 region has 15 residues. Trimming took off 0 bases at V and 1 base at J, with 8 bases between the two ends. The CDR3 nucleotides read TGTGCCAGCAGCTTAGCGGGACTGCGCACAGATACGCAGTATTTT. Its translation is CASSLAGLRTDTQYF.

This clone has just one count. The chain couples TRBV15 to TRBJ2-1; 9 bases are shared with TRBD2. The ends lost 1 base at V and 9 bases at J; junction bases unmatched: 10. Germline CDR1 reads LNHNV; CDR2 reads YYDKDF (reference sequence). This CDR3 is built from 16 residues. In DNA, the CDR3 is TGTGCCACCAGCAGAGTTGGTCCCGCGGGAGGGGCTGAGCAGTTCTTC. Translated, it gives CATSRVGPAGGAEQFF.

V gene TRBV6-1 combines with J gene TRBJ2-7; TRBD2 aligns across 7 bases. Germline lookup yields CDR1 MNHNS and CDR2 SASEGT. The CDR3 sequence is 16 residues long. V shed 1 base and J 5 bases; nucleotides not matched to a gene: 11. CDR3 amino acids: CASSEVMGEGLNEQYF. The CDR3 bases are TGTGCCAGCAGTGAAGTTATGGGGGAGGGCCTAAACGAGCAGTACTTC.

The chain links TRBV7-2 to TRBJ2-1; the D is unclear. The CDR3 extends over 18 amino acids. Germline V gene data show CDR1 as SGHTA and CDR2 as FQGNSA. Deletions cut 6 bases from V and 4 bases from J, with 25 bases between. CDR3 protein: CASRHFKSGRIAYNEQFF. For the CDR3, the DNA is TGTGCCAGCAGACATTTCAAATCGGGCCGGATTGCTTACAATGAGCAGTTCTTC.

The chain carries TRBV19 and TRBJ2-3, with 7 bases identical to TRBD2. This CDR3 contains 16 residues. CDR1 is LNHDA and CDR2 is SQIVND in the germline V gene (reference sequence). The V gene end was trimmed by 7 bases and the J gene end by 3 bases; junction bases not matched to a gene: 13. The CDR3 nucleotides read TGTGCCAGTAAAGGGGCATGGACTAGGCAGACAGATACGCAGTATTTT. It is translated as CASKGAWTRQTDTQYF.